Listed here is a single T cell receptor beta chain. Its antigen is unknown. V gave up 5 bases and J gave up 5 bases, with 10 bases separating them. CDR3 size: 13 residues. Germline-derived CDR1 and CDR2 are SGHTA and FQGTGA. The data are from a study of T cell responses to AZD1222 COVID-19 vaccine. Study conclusions and caveats: Sampling that yielded the repertoires occurred only after the peak T cell response. Baseline seropositivity characterized only six AZD1222 recipients. Nearly half of spike-specific TCRs reportedly go after variant regions that carry no mutations.

Assay used: immunoSEQ multiplex PCR; TCRdb lists only in-frame clones, some missing. The table has about 110,000 clones, around 83% seen once. Sequences were derived from peripheral blood, sampled on day 0 of AZD1222 vaccination. The receptor's source is an adult in good health. The chain combines TRBV7-3 with TRBJ2-1, with D perhaps assigned TRBD1 or TRBD2 (5 bases each). The CDR3 is CASSPGPDNEQFF. The DNA for the CDR3 is TGTGCCAGCAGCCCGGGACCAGACAATGAGCAGTTCTTC.